This T cell receptor (beta chain) is drawn from a study of T cell responses to AZD1222 COVID-19 vaccine. Sequencing was performed with immunoSEQ multiplex PCR; in TCRdb, only in-frame clones are kept and a portion is missing. Altogether roughly 180,000 clones are present, around 94% being singletons, with the ten largest covering 1.6%. Note on this clone: Its target is unknown.

The study, taken as a whole, reports: The sample set comprised mostly white British donors with more females, and clonal diversity was possibly underestimated.

The ends were cut back, 0 bases at V and 1 base at J, with 5 bases in the middle. There are 13 residues in the CDR3. CDR1 and CDR2 (germline): SGHDT, YYEEEE. This TCR was recovered from an adult who received the AZD1222 COVID-19 vaccine. Material: peripheral blood, obtained 28 days after the second AZD1222 dose. The chain is built from TRBV5-6 and TRBJ2-7; a weak D match, TRBD1 (5 bases). Written as DNA, the CDR3 is TGTGCCAGCAGCTTGGACAGGTCCTACGAGCAGTACTTC. It translates to CASSLDRSYEQYF.